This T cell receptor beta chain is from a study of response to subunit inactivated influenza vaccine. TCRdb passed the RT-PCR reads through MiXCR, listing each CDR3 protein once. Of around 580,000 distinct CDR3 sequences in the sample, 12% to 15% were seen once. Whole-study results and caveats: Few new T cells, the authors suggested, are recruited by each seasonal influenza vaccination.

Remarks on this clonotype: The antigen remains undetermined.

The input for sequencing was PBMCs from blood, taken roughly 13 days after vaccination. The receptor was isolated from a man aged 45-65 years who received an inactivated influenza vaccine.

The CDR3 reads CASSLVASGSSGANVLTF. CDR3 nucleotide sequence: TGTGCCAGCAGCTTGGTTGCTAGCGGGAGTTCTGGGGCCAACGTCCTGACTTTC. This rearrangement joins TRBV5-4 to TRBJ2-6; 10 bases line up with TRBD2. This CDR3 has 18 residues. Per the germline V gene, CDR1 is SGHNT and CDR2 is YYREEE (reference sequence). V lost 0 bases, J lost 1 base, and 4 bases stayed unmatched.